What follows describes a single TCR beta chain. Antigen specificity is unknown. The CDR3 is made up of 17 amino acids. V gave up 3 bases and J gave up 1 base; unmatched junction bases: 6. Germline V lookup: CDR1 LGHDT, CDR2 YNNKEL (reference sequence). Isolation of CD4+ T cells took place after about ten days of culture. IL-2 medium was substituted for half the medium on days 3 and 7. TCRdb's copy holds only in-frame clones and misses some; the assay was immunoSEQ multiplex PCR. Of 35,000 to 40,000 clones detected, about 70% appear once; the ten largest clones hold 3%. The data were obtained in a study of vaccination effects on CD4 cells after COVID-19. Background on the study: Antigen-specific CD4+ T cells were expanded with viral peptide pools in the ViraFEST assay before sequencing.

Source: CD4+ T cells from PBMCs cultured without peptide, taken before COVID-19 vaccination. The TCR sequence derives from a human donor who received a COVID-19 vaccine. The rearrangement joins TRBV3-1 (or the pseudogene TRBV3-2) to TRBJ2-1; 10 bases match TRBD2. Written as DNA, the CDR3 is TGTGCCAGCAGCCACCTAAGGACTAGCGGATCCTACAATGAGCAGTTCTTC. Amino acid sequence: CASSHLRTSGSYNEQFF.